This T cell receptor (beta chain) stems from a study of neurological immune-mediated disorders. Unsorted libraries were generated from 2 million PBMCs held at -80 degrees C. V was pared by 5 bases and J by 10 bases, with 9 bases of the junction left unmatched. Germline lookup yields CDR1 MDHEN and CDR2 SYDVKM. This CDR3 has 13 residues. In every sequencing run, more than 160 million TCR-beta sequences were generated from 15-18 subjects. TCRdb fed the 5' RACE reads into MiXCR, producing one record per CDR3 protein. The data hold some 27,000 distinct CDR3 sequences, with roughly 6.7% observed a single time.

The sample taken for sequencing was PBMCs. The J gene is TRBJ1-2, the V gene TRBV28, with 8 bases identical to TRBD1. The source of this sequence is a woman in her fifties or sixties in good health. Here the CDR3 reads CASSPAGQGSYTF. DNA of the CDR3: TGTGCCAGCAGTCCAGCCGGACAGGGATCCTACACCTTC.